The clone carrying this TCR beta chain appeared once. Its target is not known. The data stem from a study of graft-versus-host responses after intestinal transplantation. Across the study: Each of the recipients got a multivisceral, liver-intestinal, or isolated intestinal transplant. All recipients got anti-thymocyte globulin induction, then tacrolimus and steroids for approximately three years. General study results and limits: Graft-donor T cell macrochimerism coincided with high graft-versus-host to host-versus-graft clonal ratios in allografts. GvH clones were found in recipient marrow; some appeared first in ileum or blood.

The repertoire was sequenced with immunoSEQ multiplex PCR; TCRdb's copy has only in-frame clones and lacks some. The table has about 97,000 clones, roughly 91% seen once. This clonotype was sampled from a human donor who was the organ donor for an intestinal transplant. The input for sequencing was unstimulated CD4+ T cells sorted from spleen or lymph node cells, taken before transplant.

CDR3 sequence (DNA): TGTGCCAGCAGCGTTACTCATCGGGGACTAATCTACAATGAGCAGTTCTTC. This sequence encodes CASSVTHRGLIYNEQFF. The genes are TRBV9 and TRBJ2-1, with 7 bases identical to TRBD2. Germline V gene sequence: CDR1 SGDLS, CDR2 YYNGEE. The V gene end was trimmed by 2 bases and the J gene end by 3 bases; junction bases not matched to a gene: 11. The CDR3 sequence is 17 residues long.